What follows are 21 T cell receptor beta chains derived from one specimen sequenced in a study of T cells in Graves' hyperthyroidism and ophthalmopathy. Amplified TCR beta CDR3 regions derived from RNA transcripts. In the first-round RT-PCR of the TCR CDR3, the HTBI primer set was used. TCRdb analysed the multiplex PCR reads with MiXCR anew, one entry per CDR3 protein. This sample carries around 600,000 distinct CDR3 sequences, 13% to 15% of them seen once, and the ten largest clones take roughly 6.9%. Sequencing was carried out using blood. These receptors were obtained from a woman in her late teens or twenties with Graves' ophthalmopathy.

This clonotype has at least ten counts. The chain couples TRBV5-5 to TRBJ1-2, with 8 bases aligning to TRBD1. The length of the CDR3 is 15 residues. J lost 6 bases, V lost 4 bases, and 11 bases had no gene match. The germline V gene has CDR1 SGHKS and CDR2 YYEKEE (reference sequence). Here the CDR3 reads CASSSGQGGLDGYTF. As DNA, the CDR3 is TGTGCCAGCAGCAGCGGACAGGGCGGACTGGATGGCTACACCTTC.

This clonotype was counted at least ten times. The junction differs from germline at one of its ends, possibly a read error. The chain links TRBV7-2 to TRBJ2-3, with 10 bases aligning to TRBD2. CDR1 is SGHTA and CDR2 is FQGNSA in the germline V gene. The CDR3 contains 18 residues. CDR3 amino acids: CVSSRRGASGSRTDTQYF. In DNA form, the CDR3 reads TGTGTCAGCAGCCGAAGGGGGGCTAGCGGGAGTAGAACAGATACGCAGTATTTT.

This clonotype appeared a few times. The rearrangement uses TRBV30 and TRBJ2-7; D is undetermined. Germline values: CDR1 GTSNPN, CDR2 SVGIG (reference sequence). Between the trimmed V and J ends, which lost 0 bases and 3 bases, there was a span of 12 bases. This CDR3 has 14 residues. The CDR3: CAWSVNSVGYEQYF. The CDR3 coding sequence is TGTGCCTGGAGTGTTAACAGTGTAGGCTACGAGCAGTACTTC.

A word on this clonotype: Given a much more abundant clone one base away, this may be a read error. V usage is TRBV6-2 or TRBV6-3 and J usage is TRBJ2-3; weak D call: TRBD2 (6 bases). The CDR3 is 15 amino acids. The germline V gene encodes CDR1 MNHEY and CDR2 SVGEGT. Trimming left V 8 bases short and J 2 bases short, with 17 bases between. CDR3 region: CASRPGGMATDTQYF. CDR3 nucleotide sequence: TGTGCCAGCCGGCCTGGCGGGATGGCCACAGATACGCAGTATTTT.

This clonotype has only a few counts. The V gene is TRBV7-6, the J gene TRBJ1-3; D unresolved. This CDR3 region has 14 residues. CDR1 and CDR2 from the germline V gene are SGHVS and FNYEAQ. Trimming stripped 5 bases from V and 7 bases from J, with 15 bases between. CDR3 in DNA: TGTGCCAGCAGCACATATATGGACTCGAACACCATATATTTT. Protein sequence: CASSTYMDSNTIYF.

This clonotype was detected ten times or more. The chain employs TRBV11-2 and TRBJ2-1; 8 nucleotides match TRBD1. With 3 bases clipped from V and 3 bases from J, the junction kept 4 bases outside the gene matches. The CDR3 spans 15 residues. CDR1 SGHAT and CDR2 FQNNGV come from the germline V gene. This CDR3 is CASSFQGANYNEQFF. For the CDR3, the DNA is TGTGCCAGCAGCTTCCAGGGGGCGAACTACAATGAGCAGTTCTTC.

The table lists this clonotype with many counts. The rearrangement links TRBV14 to TRBJ2-1; the match to TRBD2 covers 9 bases. The trim removed 4 bases at V and 9 bases at J, leaving 10 bases unmatched. The CDR3 has 15 amino acids. CDR1 is SGHDN, CDR2 FVKESK, per germline. In nucleotides, the CDR3 is TGTGCCAGCAGCCGAAGGACTAGCGCTGGGGGTGAGCAGTTCTTC. Translating gives CASSRRTSAGGEQFF. Using reference TRBV14 and TRBJ2-1 for the parts outside the CDR3, the full variable domain is EAGVTQFPSHSVIEKGQTVTLRCDPISGHDNLYWYRRVMGKEIKFLLHFVKESKQDESGMPNNRFLAERTGGTYSTLKVQPAELEDSGVYFCASSRRTSAGGEQFFGPGTRLTVL.

This clonotype was seen repeatedly, ten times or more. V usage is TRBV28 and J usage is TRBJ2-5, with 10 bases matching TRBD1. The CDR3 loop spans 16 amino acids. The ends lost 7 bases at V and 4 bases at J; junction bases unmatched: 12. Germline values: CDR1 MDHEN, CDR2 SYDVKM. The CDR3 spells CASTFSGTGAAETQYF. CDR3 coding DNA: TGTGCCAGCACCTTTTCCGGGACAGGGGCCGCAGAGACCCAGTACTTC.

This clonotype has only a few counts. The chain links TRBV4-1 to TRBJ1-5; D unclear. The CDR3 length is 16 residues. Trimming stripped 1 base from V and 2 bases from J, with 12 bases between. Per the germline V gene, CDR1 is MGHRA and CDR2 is YSYEKL. The CDR3 spells CASSQGAVDGNQPQHF. The CDR3 region has the DNA TGCGCCAGCAGCCAAGGGGCAGTCGATGGCAATCAGCCCCAGCATTTT.

The sample holds many counts of this clonotype. V is TRBV12-3 or TRBV12-4 and J is TRBJ2-1; D is undetermined. The CDR3 covers 15 residues. V gave up 3 bases and J gave up 4 bases, with 13 bases separating them. Here the CDR3 reads CASSFFESTYNEQFF. The CDR3 DNA sequence: TGTGCCAGCAGTTTTTTCGAGAGTACGTACAATGAGCAGTTCTTC.

This clonotype was observed at least ten times. The chain couples TRBV6-2 or TRBV6-3 to TRBJ2-1, with D possibly matching TRBD2 (6 bases). The length of the CDR3 is 15 residues. Germline V gene data show CDR1 as MNHEY and CDR2 as SVGEGT. Trimming took off 4 bases at V and 9 bases at J, with 19 bases between the two ends. Written as DNA, the CDR3 is TGTGCCAGCAGTTTCACGGGACTTCGGGGTGGTGAGCAGTTCTTC. It specifies CASSFTGLRGGEQFF.

There are a few counts of this clonotype. The chain uses TRBV6-2 or TRBV6-3 and TRBJ1-4, with a tentative D call TRBD1 (6 bases). This CDR3 contains 15 residues. V lost 5 bases to trimming and J lost 7 bases, with 17 bases between them. Looked up from germline, CDR1 is MNHEY and CDR2 is SVGEGT. CDR3 sequence reads: CASSPTGRWFEKLFF. CDR3 coding DNA: TGTGCCAGCAGTCCTACAGGGCGGTGGTTTGAAAAACTGTTTTTT.

The CDR3 loop reads CASSVDTTNEKLFF. The CDR3 DNA is TGTGCCAGCAGCGTTGATACAACTAATGAAAAACTGTTTTTT. This chain links TRBV9 with TRBJ1-4; D is uncertain. From germline, CDR1 is SGDLS and CDR2 YYNGEE. This CDR3 is built from 14 residues. Trimming removed 2 bases at V and 0 bases at J, with 5 bases between.

This clonotype has more than one count but fewer than ten. The V gene is TRBV6-2 or TRBV6-3, the J gene TRBJ2-7; 7 nucleotides align to TRBD1. Trimming removed 6 bases from V and 3 bases from J; junction bases left unmatched: 8. The CDR3 has 14 residues. In germline, CDR1 is MNHEY, CDR2 SVGEGT. The CDR3 sequence: CASSQLGTDYEQYF. DNA for the CDR3: TGTGCCAGCAGCCAATTGGGGACAGACTACGAGCAGTACTTC.

The J gene is TRBJ1-1, the V gene TRBV10-3; tentative D call: TRBD1 (6 bases). Germline CDR1 and CDR2: ENHRY and SYGVKD. Trimming removed 4 bases from V and 0 bases from J, with 18 bases in between. CDR3 length: 17 amino acids. CDR3 in amino acids: CAISGALGGDLNTEAFF. In DNA, the CDR3 is TGTGCCATCAGTGGTGCTCTAGGGGGAGACCTGAACACTGAAGCTTTCTTT.

This clonotype was detected ten times or more. The chain couples TRBV11-1 to TRBJ2-1; D not resolved. This CDR3 has 14 residues. From germline, CDR1 is SGHAT and CDR2 FQDESV (reference sequence). The V and J ends lost 5 bases and 1 base respectively, with 9 bases between them. In DNA form, the CDR3 reads TGTGCCAGCAGCCTAGAGGTATCCTACAATGAGCAGTTCTTC. Translated: CASSLEVSYNEQFF. Full variable domain (remainder filled in from reference TRBV11-1 and TRBJ2-1): EAEVAQSPRYKITEKSQAVAFWCDPISGHATLYWYRQILGQGPELLVQFQDESVVDDSQLPKDRFSAERLKGVDSTLKIQPAELGDSAMYLCASSLEVSYNEQFFGPGTRLTVL.

This chain joins TRBV5-5 and TRBJ2-7; no clear D gene. The end of the DNA is better explained by TRBJ2-1, so the J call may be wrong. The CDR3 consists of 14 residues. CDR1 is SGHKS and CDR2 is YYEKEE in the germline V gene (reference sequence). The CDR3 loop reads CASSPGATNYEQFF. The CDR3 DNA sequence: TGTGCCAGCAGCCCGGGTGCTACCAATTACGAGCAGTTCTTC.

Many counts were recorded for this clonotype. The gene calls are TRBV11-2 and TRBJ1-1; D may be TRBD1 (5 bases). The V gene lost 1 base and the J gene lost 8 bases, with 14 bases spanning the gap. Germline V gives CDR1 SGHAT, CDR2 FQNNGV. This CDR3 is built from 14 residues. Here the CDR3 DNA reads TGTGCCAGCAGCTTAGGGGACGACCGGGCCGAAGCTTTCTTT. This encodes CASSLGDDRAEAFF.

This clonotype was picked up many times. The chain carries TRBV6-5 and TRBJ1-1; maybe TRBD1 (5 bases). V was trimmed by 0 bases and J by 5 bases, leaving 16 bases between them. This CDR3 comprises 16 residues. Germline V lookup: CDR1 MNHEY, CDR2 SVGAGI. The CDR3 nucleotides are TGTGCCAGCAGTTACTCGAAGGGACCTGTGGGTACTGAAGCTTTCTTT. Encoded protein: CASSYSKGPVGTEAFF.

The rearrangement joins TRBV19 to TRBJ1-1; D possibly corresponds to TRBD1 (5 bases). Trimming removed 7 bases at V and 4 bases at J, with 13 bases between. The CDR3 sequence is 13 residues long. The germline CDR1 and CDR2 sequences are LNHDA and SQIVND (reference sequence). The CDR3 loop is CASIAQGGTEAFF. The CDR3, as DNA: TGTGCCAGTATCGCCCAGGGAGGCACTGAAGCTTTCTTT.

This clonotype was recorded at least ten times. The chain recombines TRBV12-3 or TRBV12-4 with TRBJ2-6; no clear D gene. The V end was cut by 7 bases, the J end by 0 bases, with 4 bases between. This CDR3 has 13 residues. CDR3 sequence reads: CASTSSGANVLTF. CDR3 bases: TGTGCCAGCACGAGCTCTGGGGCCAACGTCCTGACTTTC.